This T cell receptor (beta chain) was sequenced during a study of blood T cell repertoires in COVID-19. Looking at the study overall: The analysed material was cDNA or gDNA that came from T cells, B-cell-depleted T cells, or PBMCs.

The junction had 8 bases not matched to a gene; V was cut back by 2 bases and J by 2 bases. Germline CDR1 reads SGHNT; CDR2 reads YYREEE (reference sequence). The CDR3 spans 16 residues. Per the study methods: The assay estimated nucleated cells by amplifying reference gene primers. Clones were sequenced by immunoSEQ multiplex PCR, and TCRdb holds only the in-frame ones, with some missing. V, J and clone size derive from that table, while D and trimming were established from the DNA sequence. The sample lists 120,000 or so clones; roughly 69% were seen once. The source material was peripheral blood. The TCR was taken from a woman between 70 and 85 years old with acute or convalescent COVID-19. The V gene is TRBV5-4, the J gene TRBJ2-7; 9 nucleotides agree with TRBD1. The CDR3 protein is CASSFGQGRLPYEQYF. The DNA of the CDR3 is TGTGCCAGCAGCTTTGGACAGGGGCGTCTACCCTACGAGCAGTACTTC.